This TCR beta chain was documented in a study of cytomegalovirus exposure and HLA in healthy donors. Looking at the study overall: From some 190 million T cells, an earlier analysis saw roughly 120 million unique TCR beta sequences. Ancestry clustering placed about four fifths of 350 to 500 genotyped donors in the Caucasian-associated cluster.

Per the germline V gene, CDR1 is MDHEN and CDR2 is SYDVKM. V lost 4 bases and J lost 3, with 13 bases in between. The CDR3 has 14 residues. Study-wide results and caveats: Fewer N-insertions than the approximately 680-donor mean were reportedly shown by an Asian-associated ancestry cluster in a later analysis.

A multiplex PCR was run with 60 Vbeta primers and 13 Jbeta primers. Sequencing used immunoSEQ multiplex PCR; TCRdb keeps in-frame clones, though not all of them. Here the sample spans roughly 200,000 clones, around 88% being singletons. Regarding this clone: Antigen specificity is unknown.

Sequenced sample: PBMCs. J is TRBJ2-7 and V is TRBV28, with a tentative D call TRBD2 (6 bases). This clonotype was obtained from a woman in her twenties or thirties in good health and CMV-seronegative. This chain's CDR3 is CASSSGGPIYEQYF. CDR3 coding DNA: TGTGCCAGCAGTTCCGGAGGGCCCATCTACGAGCAGTACTTC.